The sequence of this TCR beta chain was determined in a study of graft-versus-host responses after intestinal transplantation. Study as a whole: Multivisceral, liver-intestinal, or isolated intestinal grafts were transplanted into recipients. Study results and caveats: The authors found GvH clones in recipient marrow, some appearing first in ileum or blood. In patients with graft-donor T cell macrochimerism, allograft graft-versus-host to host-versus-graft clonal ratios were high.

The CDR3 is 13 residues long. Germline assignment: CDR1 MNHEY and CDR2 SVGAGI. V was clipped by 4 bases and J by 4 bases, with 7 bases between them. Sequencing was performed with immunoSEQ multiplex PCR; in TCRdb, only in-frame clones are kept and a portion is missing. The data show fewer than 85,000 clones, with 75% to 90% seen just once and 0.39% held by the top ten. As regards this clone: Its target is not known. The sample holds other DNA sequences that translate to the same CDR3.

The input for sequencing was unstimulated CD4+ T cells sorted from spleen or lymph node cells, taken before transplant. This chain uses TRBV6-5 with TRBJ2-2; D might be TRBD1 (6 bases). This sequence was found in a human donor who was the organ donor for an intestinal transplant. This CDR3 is CASSLQGTGELFF. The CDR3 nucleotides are TGTGCCAGCAGTTTACAGGGCACCGGGGAGCTGTTTTTT.